These 26 T cell receptor beta chains were sequenced from one sample in a study of T cell responses to AZD1222 COVID-19 vaccine. Here immunoSEQ multiplex PCR was the method, and the copy in TCRdb shows in-frame clones only, minus some. The sample holds 150,000 to 200,000 clones, 94% seen once. Sequencing was performed on peripheral blood, taken 28 days after the second AZD1222 dose. These receptors all come from an adult who received the AZD1222 COVID-19 vaccine.

The J gene is TRBJ2-5, the V gene TRBV27; 7 bases align to TRBD1. The germline CDR1 and CDR2 sequences are MNHEY and SMNVEV (reference sequence). This CDR3 contains 15 residues. V shed 3 bases, J shed 4 bases, and the junction held 8 bases outside the gene matches. The CDR3 bases are TGTGCCAGCAGTTTGACAGGGAATTACCGAGAGACCCAGTACTTC. Amino acid sequence: CASSLTGNYRETQYF.

The chain couples TRBV6-5 to TRBJ2-1; the D gene is possibly TRBD2 (6 bases). V dropped 2 bases and J dropped 2 bases, with 10 bases sitting between them. The length of the CDR3 is 15 residues. Germline-derived CDR1 and CDR2 are MNHEY and SVGAGI. For the CDR3, the DNA is TGTGCCAGCAGTTACGGGTGGGGGGCCTACAATGAGCAGTTCTTC. This gives the protein CASSYGWGAYNEQFF.

V and J are TRBV5-8 and TRBJ1-1; D is possibly TRBD1 (5 bases). The V gene lost 3 bases and the J gene lost 1 base, with 16 bases spanning the gap. The CDR3 covers 16 residues. The germline CDR1 and CDR2 sequences are SGHTS and YDEGEE. CDR3 amino acids: CASSSKTWTRNTEAFF. CDR3 nucleotide sequence: TGTGCCAGCAGCTCTAAGACATGGACACGGAACACTGAAGCTTTCTTT.

The chain combines TRBV12-5 with TRBJ2-1, with TRBD1 matching 7 bases. The CDR3 runs to 18 residues. Germline CDR1 and CDR2: LGHNT and FRNRAP. V trimming: 0 bases; J trimming: 1 base; junction bases outside the gene matches: 9. The CDR3 reads CASGLVLTGTLSYNEQFF. For the CDR3, the DNA is TGTGCTAGTGGTTTGGTCCTGACAGGGACCTTATCCTACAATGAGCAGTTCTTC. The variable domain in full, completed from reference TRBV12-5 and TRBJ2-1, reads DARVTQTPRHKVTEMGQEVTMRCQPILGHNTVFWYRQTMMQGLELLAYFRNRAPLDDSGMPKDRFSAEMPDATLATLKIQPSEPRDSAVYFCASGLVLTGTLSYNEQFFGPGTRLTVL.

This clone showed up just once. The chain uses TRBV6-5 and TRBJ2-7; D perhaps matches TRBD2 (6 bases). The CDR3 covers 15 residues. CDR1 and CDR2 from the germline V gene are MNHEY and SVGAGI. With 2 bases removed from V and 5 bases from J, the gap between germline ends came to 16 bases. This CDR3 is CASSYRRGLADEQYF. CDR3 in DNA: TGTGCCAGCAGTTACAGGCGGGGCCTTGCGGACGAGCAGTACTTC.

This sequence joins TRBV9 and TRBJ2-6, with D perhaps matching TRBD1 (5 bases). The CDR3 sequence is 16 residues long. Trimming stripped 3 bases from V and 0 bases from J, with 10 bases between. From germline, CDR1 is SGDLS and CDR2 YYNGEE. In DNA, the CDR3 is TGTGCCAGCAGCGCGGCGGACATCTCTGGGGCCAACGTCCTGACTTTC. Amino acids: CASSAADISGANVLTF. The complete variable domain, with remaining parts taken from reference TRBV9 and TRBJ2-6, reads DSGVTQTPKHLITATGQRVTLRCSPRSGDLSVYWYQQSLDQGLQFLIQYYNGEERAKGNILERFSAQQFPDLHSELNLSSLELGDSALYFCASSAADISGANVLTFGAGSRLTVL.

The rearrangement uses TRBV30 and TRBJ1-3; no reliable D call. V lost 5 bases, J lost 0 bases, and 8 bases lay in between. The CDR3 spans 13 residues. Germline V gene data show CDR1 as GTSNPN and CDR2 as SVGIG (reference sequence). The CDR3 region has the DNA TGTGCCTGGGAACGGATCTCTGGAAACACCATATATTTT. Its protein is CAWERISGNTIYF.

This chain connects TRBV19 to TRBJ1-1, with D maybe TRBD1 (5 bases). Germline loops: CDR1 LNHDA, CDR2 SQIVND (reference sequence). The CDR3 loop spans 15 amino acids. The V end lost 7 bases, the J end lost 1 base, and 16 bases lay between the germline ends. CDR3 loop: CASIKLGAGNTEAFF. The CDR3, as DNA: TGTGCCAGTATCAAACTCGGGGCAGGGAACACTGAAGCTTTCTTT. Drawing the rest from reference TRBV19 and TRBJ1-1, the complete variable domain is DGGITQSPKYLFRKEGQNVTLSCEQNLNHDAMYWYRQDPGQGLRLIYYSQIVNDFQKGDIAEGYSVSREKKESFPLTVTSAQKNPTAFYLCASIKLGAGNTEAFFGQGTRLTVV.

The V call is TRBV19, the J call TRBJ2-3; D gene uncertain. The length of the CDR3 is 15 residues. CDR1 and CDR2 (germline): LNHDA, SQIVND (reference sequence). V was shortened by 4 bases and J by 4 bases, with 15 bases between the two germline ends. The CDR3 nucleotides are TGTGCCAGTAGTACCGCAAAACCCGGCGCAGATACGCAGTATTTT. This encodes CASSTAKPGADTQYF.

The chain employs TRBV19 and TRBJ2-1; a possible D gene is TRBD1 (6 bases). From germline, CDR1 is LNHDA and CDR2 SQIVND (reference sequence). The CDR3 spans 15 residues. V gave up 5 bases and J gave up 0 bases, with 11 bases separating them. CDR3 sequence: CASSPPGHSYNEQFF. The CDR3 region has the DNA TGTGCCAGTAGTCCCCCGGGACACTCCTACAATGAGCAGTTCTTC.

The V call is TRBV5-1, the J call TRBJ2-1; 10 bases are shared with TRBD2. The CDR3 spans 16 residues. The V gene's germline CDR1 is SGHRS and CDR2 YFSETQ. Losses at the gene ends were 1 base for V and 9 bases for J; bases not matched to a gene: 10. CDR3 coding DNA: TGCGCCAGCAGCTTGATCCTAGCGGGAGAGAAAGGTGAGCAGTTCTTC. As protein: CASSLILAGEKGEQFF.

The chain is built from TRBV28 and TRBJ1-5, with 8 bases matching TRBD1. CDR1 and CDR2 from the germline V gene are MDHEN and SYDVKM. The trim removed 7 bases at V and 5 bases at J, leaving 19 bases unmatched. The CDR3 is 18 residues long. CDR3 sequence (DNA): TGTGCCAGCAACAACCACCGACAGGGGACCCTCTTCCATCAGCCCCAGCATTTT. This encodes CASNNHRQGTLFHQPQHF.

The V gene is TRBV28, the J gene TRBJ2-2; D is ambiguous. Germline CDR1 MDHEN, CDR2 SYDVKM. The CDR3 totals 15 residues. Trimming stripped 4 bases from V and 4 bases from J, with 13 bases between. The CDR3 protein is CASSSHGSGTGELFF. As DNA, the CDR3 is TGTGCCAGCAGTTCCCACGGGTCGGGCACCGGGGAGCTGTTTTTT. The full variable domain, with the rest looked up from reference TRBV28 and TRBJ2-2, is DVKVTQSSRYLVKRTGEKVFLECVQDMDHENMFWYRQDPGLGLRLIYFSYDVKMKEKGDIPEGYSVSREKKERFSLILESASTNQTSMYLCASSSHGSGTGELFFGEGSRLTVL.

The V call is TRBV19, the J call TRBJ2-1; D unresolved. The V gene's germline CDR1 is LNHDA and CDR2 SQIVND (reference sequence). The CDR3 consists of 16 residues. The V end was cut by 6 bases, the J end by 5 bases, with 20 bases between. The CDR3 bases are TGTGCCAGTAGCCCCGGTGGTAGCTCGGGCCACAATGAGCAGTTCTTC. Translating gives CASSPGGSSGHNEQFF.

CDR3 protein: CASSHNLPSMNTGELFF. In DNA, the CDR3 is TGTGCCAGCAGCCACAATTTGCCCTCCATGAACACCGGGGAGCTGTTTTTT. The J gene is TRBJ2-2, the V gene TRBV14; no definite D call. The V end lost 3 bases, the J end lost 1 base, and 15 bases lay between the germline ends. The CDR3 covers 17 residues. The germline V gene encodes CDR1 SGHDN and CDR2 FVKESK.

The chain couples TRBV11-3 to TRBJ2-1; 12 positions match TRBD2. Germline values: CDR1 SGHNT, CDR2 YENEEA. The CDR3 extends over 16 amino acids. V shed 4 bases, J shed 7 bases, and the junction held 8 bases outside the gene matches. CDR3 protein: CASSSLNGLAGNEQFF. The DNA for the CDR3 is TGTGCCAGCAGCTCCCTTAACGGACTAGCGGGAAATGAGCAGTTCTTC.

This chain connects TRBV27 to TRBJ1-1; D may be TRBD1 (6 bases). Germline loops: CDR1 MNHEY, CDR2 SMNVEV (reference sequence). CDR3 length equals 14 residues. V lost 5 bases and J 5 bases, leaving 15 bases between the germline ends. The CDR3, as DNA: TGTGCCAGCAGTCTCAGGGGCCTAAGGACTGAAGCTTTCTTT. Translated: CASSLRGLRTEAFF.

This chain connects TRBV4-1 to TRBJ2-7; 9 bases map to TRBD2. CDR3 size: 15 residues. V shed 2 bases and J 4 bases; nucleotides not matched to a gene: 6. The V gene's germline CDR1 is MGHRA and CDR2 YSYEKL. The CDR3 spells CASSQPTSGSYEQYF. CDR3 in DNA: TGCGCCAGCAGCCAACCTACTAGCGGGTCTTACGAGCAGTACTTC.

V and J are TRBV6-1 and TRBJ1-4; possible D gene TRBD1, 5 bases. CDR1 and CDR2 from the germline V gene are MNHNS and SASEGT. V lost 0 bases, J lost 0 bases, and 8 bases lay in between. There are 16 residues in the CDR3. The CDR3 nucleotides are TGTGCCAGCAGTGAAGCCGCGGGGGCAACTAATGAAAAACTGTTTTTT. It codes for CASSEAAGATNEKLFF.

The chain couples TRBV6-5 to TRBJ1-4; a possible D gene is TRBD1 (6 bases). The V end lost 6 bases, the J end lost 0 bases, and 11 bases lay between the germline ends. This CDR3 has 15 residues. The germline V gene encodes CDR1 MNHEY and CDR2 SVGAGI. CDR3 sequence reads: CASRHRTATNEKLFF. The CDR3 DNA follows: TGTGCCAGCAGGCATCGGACAGCAACTAATGAAAAACTGTTTTTT.

The genes are TRBV14 and TRBJ2-7; the match to TRBD1 covers 9 bases. Germline values: CDR1 SGHDN, CDR2 FVKESK. With V trimmed by 1 base and J by 0 bases, 4 bases remained unmatched. This CDR3 spans 16 amino acids. DNA for the CDR3: TGTGCCAGCAGCCAAGGGACAGGGGTCTTCTCCTACGAGCAGTACTTC. It specifies CASSQGTGVFSYEQYF.

CDR3 loop: CASSDLWGALDTEAFF. The CDR3 DNA sequence: TGTGCCAGCAGTGACTTATGGGGGGCTCTAGACACTGAAGCTTTCTTT. V gene TRBV6-1 combines with J gene TRBJ1-1; possible D gene TRBD1, 6 bases. The germline V gene encodes CDR1 MNHNS and CDR2 SASEGT. Trimming stripped 3 bases from V and 3 bases from J, with 17 bases between. The CDR3 runs 16 residues.

V usage is TRBV3-1 (or the pseudogene TRBV3-2) and J usage is TRBJ1-2, with D perhaps matching TRBD1 (5 bases). CDR3 length equals 14 residues. Trimming cost V 4 bases and J 5 bases, with 14 bases left between them. The V gene's germline CDR1 is LGHDT and CDR2 YNNKEL (reference sequence). CDR3 DNA sequence: TGTGCCAGCAGCCCACAGGCGGCGTCGTATGGCTACACCTTC. Its translation: CASSPQAASYGYTF.

The chain has TRBV4-1 and TRBJ1-4; possible D gene TRBD1, 6 bases. V lost 4 bases, J lost 4 bases, and 16 bases lay in between. This CDR3 has 16 amino acids. The germline V gene has CDR1 MGHRA and CDR2 YSYEKL. The CDR3 sequence: CASSLGPGADNEKLFF. CDR3 nucleotides: TGCGCCAGCAGCCTCGGACCAGGGGCAGATAATGAAAAACTGTTTTTT.

This chain uses TRBV28 with TRBJ2-7, with D possibly matching TRBD1 (6 bases). V shed 5 bases and J shed 1 base, with 18 bases lying between them. Per germline, CDR1 MDHEN and CDR2 SYDVKM. The CDR3 loop spans 16 amino acids. This CDR3 is CASSHRQASPSYEQYF. CDR3 nucleotides: TGTGCCAGCAGTCACAGACAGGCCTCCCCGTCCTACGAGCAGTACTTC.

The rearrangement joins TRBV11-1 to TRBJ1-1; the match to TRBD1 covers 7 bases. Losses at the gene ends were 6 bases for V and 7 bases for J; bases not matched to a gene: 8. This CDR3 comprises 13 residues. Germline V gene data show CDR1 as SGHAT and CDR2 as FQDESV (reference sequence). CDR3 protein: CASSQMWTGEAFF. The CDR3 DNA follows: TGTGCCAGCAGTCAAATGTGGACAGGTGAAGCTTTCTTT.